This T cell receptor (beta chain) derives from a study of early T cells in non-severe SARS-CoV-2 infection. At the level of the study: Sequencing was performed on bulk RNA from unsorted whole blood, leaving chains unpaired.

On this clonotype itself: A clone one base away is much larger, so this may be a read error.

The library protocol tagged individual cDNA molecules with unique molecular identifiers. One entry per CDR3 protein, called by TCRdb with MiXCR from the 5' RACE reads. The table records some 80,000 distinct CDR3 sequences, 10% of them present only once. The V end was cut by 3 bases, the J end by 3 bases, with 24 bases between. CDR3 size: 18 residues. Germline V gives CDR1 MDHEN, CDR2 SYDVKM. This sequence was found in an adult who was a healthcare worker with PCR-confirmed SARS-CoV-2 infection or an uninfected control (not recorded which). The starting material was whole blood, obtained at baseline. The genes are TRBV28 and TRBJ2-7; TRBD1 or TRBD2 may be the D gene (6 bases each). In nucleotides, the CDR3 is TGTGCCAGCAGTTTTTCCTCACCTTCAGGGGAGGTCGTCTACGAGCAGTACTTC. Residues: CASSFSSPSGEVVYEQYF.